The 19 T cell receptor beta chains listed next were all sequenced from one sample in a study of blood T cell repertoires in COVID-19. Clones were sequenced by immunoSEQ multiplex PCR, and TCRdb holds only the in-frame ones, with some missing. This sample yields some 100,000 clones, of which just over 85% are seen a single time; 2.7% belongs to the top ten. Sample: PBMCs or T cells enriched from blood (not recorded which). These receptors originate from a woman between 50 and 59 years old who had recovered from COVID-19.

The chain combines TRBV29-1 with TRBJ2-1, with 10 bases matching TRBD2. CDR1 is SQVTM and CDR2 is ANQGSEA in the germline V gene. The CDR3 runs 14 residues. The trim removed 5 bases at V and 5 bases at J, leaving 6 bases unmatched. In nucleotides, the CDR3 is TGCAGCGTTAACCTAGCGGGAGACCACAATGAGCAGTTCTTC. Translated, it gives CSVNLAGDHNEQFF.

The V and J genes are TRBV5-1 and TRBJ1-2, with 7 bases fitting TRBD1. Losses at the gene ends were 5 bases for V and 7 bases for J; bases not matched to a gene: 11. Germline V gene sequence: CDR1 SGHRS, CDR2 YFSETQ. The CDR3 sequence is 14 residues long. The CDR3 DNA sequence: TGCGCCAGCAGGGGAACAGGGGAAGAAAGTGGCTACACCTTC. It encodes CASRGTGEESGYTF.

The J gene is TRBJ2-7, the V gene TRBV6-5; 10 bases agree with TRBD2. J gave up 2 bases and V 6 bases, and 7 bases lay outside the gene matches. Germline V gene sequence: CDR1 MNHEY, CDR2 SVGAGI. The CDR3 has 15 residues. The CDR3 loop is CASSSSSGRTYEQYF. For the CDR3, the DNA is TGTGCCAGCAGCAGCTCTAGCGGGAGAACCTACGAGCAGTACTTC.

In its sample, this clone was seen once. V gene TRBV30 combines with J gene TRBJ1-2, with TRBD1 identical over 8 bases. The CDR3 is 14 amino acids. Germline loops: CDR1 GTSNPN, CDR2 SVGIG (reference sequence). V lost 0 bases and J lost 2; bases outside the gene matches: 2. Here the CDR3 reads CAWSVRQGNYGYTF. In DNA form, the CDR3 reads TGTGCCTGGAGTGTAAGACAGGGGAACTATGGCTACACCTTC. Together with reference TRBV30 and TRBJ1-2, the CDR3 gives the full variable domain: SQTIHQWPATLVQPVGSPLSLECTVEGTSNPNLYWYRQAAGRGLQLLFYSVGIGQISSEVPQNLSASRPQDRQFILSSKKLLLSDSGFYLCAWSVRQGNYGYTFGSGTRLTVV.

This chain joins TRBV7-8 and TRBJ1-5; TRBD1 agrees at 9 bases. Germline V gene lookup returns CDR1 SGHVS and CDR2 FQNEAQ. After removal of 5 bases from V and 6 bases from J, the junction contained 8 bases not matched to a gene. The CDR3 has 15 residues. CDR3 region: CASSLQGTGTQPQHF. CDR3 bases: TGTGCCAGCAGCCTTCAAGGGACAGGGACTCAGCCCCAGCATTTT.

This sequence joins TRBV2 and TRBJ2-1; the D gene is possibly TRBD1 (5 bases). The CDR3 covers 15 residues. Per the germline V gene, CDR1 is SNHLY and CDR2 is FYNNEI. V dropped 4 bases and J dropped 12 bases, with 22 bases sitting between them. CDR3 bases: TGTGCCAGCAGTGCAAAGGGGCTCCCGCCATTTGTGCAGTTCTTC. This gives the protein CASSAKGLPPFVQFF.

In this sample, this clone turned up once. V usage is TRBV30 and J usage is TRBJ2-3; 8 bases map to TRBD2. The CDR3 runs 16 residues. Trimming at V came to 2 bases and at J to 1 base, leaving 8 bases not matched to a gene. Germline-derived CDR1 and CDR2 are GTSNPN and SVGIG (reference sequence). The CDR3 bases are TGTGCCTGGAGTCGTGGCGGGGGGTTGGGCACAGATACGCAGTATTTT. This gives the protein CAWSRGGGLGTDTQYF.

V usage is TRBV2 and J usage is TRBJ1-2; 8 nucleotides line up with TRBD1. The CDR3 loop spans 15 amino acids. Per the germline V gene, CDR1 is SNHLY and CDR2 is FYNNEI. With V trimmed by 6 bases and J by 0 bases, 6 bases remained unmatched. Here the CDR3 reads CASRMDRVANYGYTF. DNA of the CDR3: TGTGCCAGCAGAATGGACAGGGTGGCTAACTATGGCTACACCTTC. Together with reference TRBV2 and TRBJ1-2, the CDR3 gives the full variable domain: EPEVTQTPSHQVTQMGQEVILRCVPISNHLYFYWYRQILGQKVEFLVSFYNNEISEKSEIFDDQFSVERPDGSNFTLKIRSTKLEDSAMYFCASRMDRVANYGYTFGSGTRLTVV.

The chain carries TRBV5-1 and TRBJ1-6; D might be TRBD1 (6 bases). Trimming pared 9 bases from V and 0 bases from J, leaving 13 bases between. Germline assignment: CDR1 SGHRS and CDR2 YFSETQ. The CDR3 runs 15 residues. The DNA of the CDR3 is TGCGCCACCCGACAGGATAGCTCCTATAATTCACCCCTCCACTTT. Protein: CATRQDSSYNSPLHF.

The chain recombines TRBV15 with TRBJ1-3; the D is unclear. Germline CDR1 and CDR2: LNHNV and YYDKDF (reference sequence). The CDR3 spans 14 residues. Trimming left V 1 base short and J 2 bases short, with 6 bases between. The CDR3 DNA reads TGTGCCACCAGCAGAGGAGGGCCTGGAAACACCATATATTTT. Amino acids: CATSRGGPGNTIYF.

The rearrangement joins TRBV9 to TRBJ1-4, with 8 nucleotides matching TRBD1. Unmatched junction bases numbered 9, after V lost 4 bases and J lost 7 bases. The CDR3 is 15 residues long. CDR1 and CDR2 from the germline V gene are SGDLS and YYNGEE. For the CDR3, the DNA is TGTGCCAGCAGCTCCGGACAGGGTAGGGGTGAAAAACTGTTTTTT. Translation: CASSSGQGRGEKLFF.

This chain uses TRBV19 with TRBJ1-1; perhaps TRBD1 as D (6 bases). The germline V gene encodes CDR1 LNHDA and CDR2 SQIVND (reference sequence). This CDR3 region has 19 residues. V was pared by 7 bases and J by 0 bases, with 27 bases between. The CDR3 DNA is TGTGCCAGTACCCCCGCCAGGGGCCGAAGCGTCAGAATGAACACTGAAGCTTTCTTT. Residues: CASTPARGRSVRMNTEAFF.

The V gene is TRBV5-4, the J gene TRBJ1-2; 8 bases agree with TRBD1. The trim removed 3 bases at V and 0 bases at J, leaving 4 bases unmatched. The CDR3 length is 15 residues. The V gene's germline CDR1 is SGHNT and CDR2 YYREEE (reference sequence). CDR3 protein: CASSSRGPTNYGYTF. CDR3 nucleotides: TGTGCCAGCAGCTCCAGGGGGCCAACTAACTATGGCTACACCTTC.

A few counts support this clone. The rearrangement uses TRBV5-5 and TRBJ2-7; 12 nucleotides align to TRBD2. The germline gives CDR1 SGHKS, CDR2 YYEKEE (reference sequence). The CDR3 is 15 amino acids. The V gene end was trimmed by 2 bases and the J gene end by 2 bases; junction bases not matched to a gene: 2. In DNA form, the CDR3 reads TGTGCCAGCAGCTTCGGACTAGCGGGGACCTACGAGCAGTACTTC. Translating gives CASSFGLAGTYEQYF.

V and J are TRBV28 and TRBJ1-1; D is uncertain. Trimming left V 10 bases short and J 5 bases short, with 32 bases between. Germline lookup yields CDR1 MDHEN and CDR2 SYDVKM. The CDR3 extends over 18 amino acids. The CDR3 DNA sequence: TGTGCCAACGCGTGGGATCGAGGGCACGGGGAGGAAACAACTGAAGCTTTCTTT. Protein product: CANAWDRGHGEETTEAFF. The variable domain in full, completed from reference TRBV28 and TRBJ1-1, reads DVKVTQSSRYLVKRTGEKVFLECVQDMDHENMFWYRQDPGLGLRLIYFSYDVKMKEKGDIPEGYSVSREKKERFSLILESASTNQTSMYLCANAWDRGHGEETTEAFFGQGTRLTVV.

V usage is TRBV5-1 and J usage is TRBJ1-2, with TRBD1 matching over 9 bases. The germline V gene encodes CDR1 SGHRS and CDR2 YFSETQ. This CDR3 is 14 amino acids long. J lost 5 bases, V lost 3 bases, and 5 bases had no gene match. The DNA of the CDR3 is TGCGCCAGCAGCTCCGGGACAGGGTCTTATGGCTACACCTTC. Protein sequence: CASSSGTGSYGYTF.

The V and J genes are TRBV11-1 and TRBJ2-1, with TRBD2 matching over 7 bases. The J segment lost 4 bases and the V segment lost 5 bases, leaving 5 bases of the junction unmatched. The CDR3 runs to 14 residues. The germline CDR1 and CDR2 sequences are SGHAT and FQDESV (reference sequence). CDR3 nucleotide sequence: TGTGCCAGCAGCGTTCCCGGGGGGTACAATGAGCAGTTCTTC. Translating gives CASSVPGGYNEQFF.

V and J are TRBV5-1 and TRBJ1-4, with D possibly TRBD1 on 6 matching bases. The CDR3 covers 17 residues. V was trimmed by 0 bases and J by 3 bases, leaving 15 bases between them. Per germline, CDR1 SGHRS and CDR2 YFSETQ. The CDR3 nucleotides read TGCGCCAGCAGCTTGGGTGGCAGGGGAGAGGCTAATGAAAAACTGTTTTTT. Amino acids: CASSLGGRGEANEKLFF.

This clone was recorded once. The chain has TRBV3-1 (or the pseudogene TRBV3-2) and TRBJ2-3; TRBD1 is a possible D gene (5 bases). V was cut by 2 bases and J by 2 bases, with 14 bases left in between. Germline V lookup: CDR1 LGHDT, CDR2 YNNKEL (reference sequence). The CDR3 runs 16 residues. The CDR3 bases are TGTGCCAGCAGCCAAAATCGCCACAGGTTCACAGATACGCAGTATTTT. It specifies CASSQNRHRFTDTQYF.